This T cell receptor (beta chain) is drawn from a study of CD8+CD57+ T cells in acquired aplastic anemia listed by TCRdb under 2018. Background on the whole study: Extracted DNA from sorted CD4+ and CD8+ cells averaged around 3.5 ug, ranging from roughly 0.2 to 30 ug. CD8+CD57+ expansion was defined as frequency above the mean frequency observed in healthy subjects.

The V and J ends are trimmed by 2 bases and 1 base, leaving 12 bases between them. The CDR3 runs 15 amino acids, cysteine and phenylalanine included. CDR3 DNA only is kept here, 45 bases in frame from base 1. CDR1 and CDR2, looked up from the germline V gene, are SGDLS and YYNGEE. Here is what the overall study found, with its caveats: Between patients and healthy controls, no significant difference in CD8+ Simpson's diversity was found (P=0.060). Twenty-nine CD8+ CDR3 sequences were found in both patients and controls but appeared to be highly expressed in patients and within the immunodominant clones of the patients.

The patients picked for sequencing were ones in whom flow cytometry had shown an expansion of CD8+CD57+ cells. Severe acquired aplastic anemia was diagnosed in all patients according to International Study of Aplastic Anemia and Agranulocytosis and Camitta criteria. No patient had received any therapy when blood was sampled. In this study, sorted CD4+ and CD8+ T cells from the blood of healthy subjects and of severe aplastic anemia patients had their TCR repertoires deep-sequenced. Patients were enrolled in the USA under clinicaltrials.gov protocols 00001620, 01623167, 00001397, 00071045, 00081523 and 00961064. Ficoll-Paque density gradient centrifugation was used to isolate peripheral blood mononuclear cells. Before DNA was extracted, CD4+ and CD8+ T cells were sorted using either FACS or magnetic beads. Genomic DNA was used as template for profiling of TCR beta VDJ combinations and CDR3 sequences. An Illumina HiSeq 2000 was the platform used for TCR repertoire sequencing. As for the original processing: Repertoires were assessed using TRBV/TRBJ rearrangement plots, CDR3 size and DJ length profiles, and Simpson's diversity index. The most abundant DNA sequence in the deep sequencing data was defined as the immunodominant clone. CDR3 amino acid sequences were screened for sharing across subjects and were compared with published repertoires and the VDJdb database. TCRdb ran its own pipeline on the public reads, namely fastp trimming at Q25 and MiXCR clone calling, and kept in-frame beta chains. Under each unique CDR3 protein, matching rows form one entry showing the most common genes and DNA. These V and J calls are TCRdb output, not the study's own analysis. The sample table records over 150,000 distinct CDR3 sequences; roughly 54% of these occur just once. Together, the top ten hold around 12% of the sample.

This clonotype was counted a single time. The antigen this receptor binds is unknown. No much larger clonotype is one base removed from it; base qualities were not supplied. Weak support is all one read offers. The receptor was isolated from a human donor with aplastic anemia. Material for sequencing was sorted CD4+, CD8+, or CD8+CD57+ T cells (not recorded which) from PBMCs. The V and J segments used are TRBV9 and TRBJ1-1; 6 matching bases give a weak D call of TRBD1. CDR3 loop: CASSVGGHPNTEAFF. Read as DNA, the sequence is TGTGCCAGCAGCGTTGGGGGACACCCGAACACTGAAGCTTTCTTT.